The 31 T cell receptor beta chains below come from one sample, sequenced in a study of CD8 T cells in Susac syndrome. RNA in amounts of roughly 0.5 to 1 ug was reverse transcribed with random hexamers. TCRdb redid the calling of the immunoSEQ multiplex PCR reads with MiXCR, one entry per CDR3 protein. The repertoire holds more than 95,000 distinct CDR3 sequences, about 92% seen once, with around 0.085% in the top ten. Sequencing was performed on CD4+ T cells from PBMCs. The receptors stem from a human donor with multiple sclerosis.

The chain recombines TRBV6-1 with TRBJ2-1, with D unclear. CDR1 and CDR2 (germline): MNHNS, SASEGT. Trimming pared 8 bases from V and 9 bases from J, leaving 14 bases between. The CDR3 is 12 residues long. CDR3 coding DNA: TGTGCCAGCCGGCGAGGTAGTGGTGAGCAGTTCTTC. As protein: CASRRGSGEQFF.

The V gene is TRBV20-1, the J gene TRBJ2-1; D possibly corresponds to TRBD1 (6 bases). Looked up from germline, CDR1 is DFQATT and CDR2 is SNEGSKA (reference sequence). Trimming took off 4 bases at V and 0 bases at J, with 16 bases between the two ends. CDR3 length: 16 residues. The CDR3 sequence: CSANYLGQRSYNEQFF. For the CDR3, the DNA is TGCAGTGCTAACTACCTCGGACAGCGCTCCTACAATGAGCAGTTCTTC.

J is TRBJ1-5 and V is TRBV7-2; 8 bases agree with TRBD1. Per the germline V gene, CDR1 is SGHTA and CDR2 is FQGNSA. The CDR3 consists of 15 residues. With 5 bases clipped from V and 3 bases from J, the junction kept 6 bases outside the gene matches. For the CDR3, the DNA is TGTGCCAGCAGCACCCGGGACAGGAACAATCAGCCCCAGCATTTT. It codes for CASSTRDRNNQPQHF.

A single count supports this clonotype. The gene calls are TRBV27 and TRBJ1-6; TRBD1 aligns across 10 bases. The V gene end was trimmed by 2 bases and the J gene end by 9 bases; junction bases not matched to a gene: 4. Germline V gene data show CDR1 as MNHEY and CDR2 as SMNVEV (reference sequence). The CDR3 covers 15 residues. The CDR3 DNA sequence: TGTGCCAGCAGTTTAAGACAGGGGGCGGGTTCACCCCTCCACTTT. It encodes CASSLRQGAGSPLHF.

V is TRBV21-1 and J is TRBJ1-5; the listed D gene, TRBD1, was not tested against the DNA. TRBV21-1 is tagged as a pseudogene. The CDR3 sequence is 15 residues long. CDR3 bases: TGTGCCAGCAGCAAACGGTGGGGGGACAGGGAGCCCCAGCATTTT. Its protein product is CASSKRWGDREPQHF.

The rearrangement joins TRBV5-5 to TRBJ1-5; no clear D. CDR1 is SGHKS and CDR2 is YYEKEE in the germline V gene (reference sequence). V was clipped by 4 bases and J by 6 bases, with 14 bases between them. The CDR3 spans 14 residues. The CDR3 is CASSPQPSRQPQHF. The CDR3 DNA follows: TGTGCCAGCAGCCCCCAACCTTCCCGTCAGCCCCAGCATTTT.

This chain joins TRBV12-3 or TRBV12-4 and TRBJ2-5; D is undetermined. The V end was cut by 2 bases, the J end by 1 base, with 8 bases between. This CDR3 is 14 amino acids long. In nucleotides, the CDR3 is TGTGCCAGCAGTTTATCGGATATCCAAGAGACCCAGTACTTC. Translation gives CASSLSDIQETQYF.

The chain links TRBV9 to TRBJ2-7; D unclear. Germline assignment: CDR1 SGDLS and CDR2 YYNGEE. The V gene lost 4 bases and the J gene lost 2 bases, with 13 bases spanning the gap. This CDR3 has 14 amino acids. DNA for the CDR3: TGTGCCAGCAGCATATCCCCTGATGCCTACGAGCAGTACTTC. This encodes CASSISPDAYEQYF.

This CDR3 reads CASSNRQKQFF. CDR3 coding DNA: TGTGCCAGCAGTAACCGACAGAAGCAGTTCTTC. The V call is TRBV6-5, the J call TRBJ2-1, with D maybe TRBD1 (5 bases). The CDR3 spans 11 residues. The V gene's germline CDR1 is MNHEY and CDR2 SVGAGI. The V end lost 5 bases, the J end lost 11 bases, and 10 bases lay between the germline ends.

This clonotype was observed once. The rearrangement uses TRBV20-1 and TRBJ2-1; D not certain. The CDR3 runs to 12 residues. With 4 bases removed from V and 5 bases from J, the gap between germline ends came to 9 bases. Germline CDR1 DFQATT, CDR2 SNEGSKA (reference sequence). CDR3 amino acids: CSAMGFNNEQFF. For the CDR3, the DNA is TGCAGTGCTATGGGTTTCAACAATGAGCAGTTCTTC.

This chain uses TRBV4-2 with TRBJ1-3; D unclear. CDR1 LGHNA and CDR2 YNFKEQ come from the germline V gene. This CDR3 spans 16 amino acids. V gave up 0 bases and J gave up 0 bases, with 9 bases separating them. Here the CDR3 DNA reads TGTGCCAGCAGCCAAGACGGACCGCGCTCTGGAAACACCATATATTTT. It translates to CASSQDGPRSGNTIYF.

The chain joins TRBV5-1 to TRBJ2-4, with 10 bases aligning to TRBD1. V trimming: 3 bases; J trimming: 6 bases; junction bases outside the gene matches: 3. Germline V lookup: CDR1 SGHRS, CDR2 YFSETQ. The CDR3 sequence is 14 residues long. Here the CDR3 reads CASSSWDRGNIQYF. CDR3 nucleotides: TGCGCCAGCAGCTCCTGGGACAGGGGAAACATTCAGTACTTC. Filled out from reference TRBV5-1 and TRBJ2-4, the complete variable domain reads KAGVTQTPRYLIKTRGQQVTLSCSPISGHRSVSWYQQTPGQGLQFLFEYFSETQRNKGNFPGRFSGRQFSNSRSEMNVSTLELGDSALYLCASSSWDRGNIQYFGAGTRLSVL.

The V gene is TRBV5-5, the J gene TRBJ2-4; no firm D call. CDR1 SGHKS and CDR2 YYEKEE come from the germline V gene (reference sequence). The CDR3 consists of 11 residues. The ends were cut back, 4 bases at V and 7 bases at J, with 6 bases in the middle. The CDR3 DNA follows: TGTGCCAGCAGCGTGGAGAACATTCAGTACTTC. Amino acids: CASSVENIQYF.

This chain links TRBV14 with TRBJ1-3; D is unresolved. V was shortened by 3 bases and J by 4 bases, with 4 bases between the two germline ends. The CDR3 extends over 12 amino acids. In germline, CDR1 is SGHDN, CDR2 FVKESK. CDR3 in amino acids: CASSQIGNTIYF. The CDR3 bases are TGTGCCAGCAGCCAGATCGGAAACACCATATATTTT.

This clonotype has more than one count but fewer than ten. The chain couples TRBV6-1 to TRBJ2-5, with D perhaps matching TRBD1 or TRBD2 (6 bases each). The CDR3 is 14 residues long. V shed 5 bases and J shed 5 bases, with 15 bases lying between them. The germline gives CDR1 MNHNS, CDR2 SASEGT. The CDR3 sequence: CASSTDGGRETQYF. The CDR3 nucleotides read TGTGCCAGCAGTACGGACGGGGGCCGGGAGACCCAGTACTTC.

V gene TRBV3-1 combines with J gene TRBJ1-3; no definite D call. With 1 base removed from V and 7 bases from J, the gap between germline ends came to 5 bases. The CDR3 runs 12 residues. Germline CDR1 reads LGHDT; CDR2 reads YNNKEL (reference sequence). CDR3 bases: TGTGCCAGCAGCCAAGGAGAGAACACCATATATTTT. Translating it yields CASSQGENTIYF.

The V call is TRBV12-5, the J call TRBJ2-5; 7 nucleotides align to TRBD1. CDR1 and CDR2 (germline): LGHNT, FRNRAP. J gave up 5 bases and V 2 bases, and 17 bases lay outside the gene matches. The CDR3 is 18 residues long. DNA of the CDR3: TGTGCTAGTGGTTTGAGGAGACAGAATGAGGGGGCTTGGGAGACCCAGTACTTC. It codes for CASGLRRQNEGAWETQYF. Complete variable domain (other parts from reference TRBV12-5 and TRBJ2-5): DARVTQTPRHKVTEMGQEVTMRCQPILGHNTVFWYRQTMMQGLELLAYFRNRAPLDDSGMPKDRFSAEMPDATLATLKIQPSEPRDSAVYFCASGLRRQNEGAWETQYFGPGTRLLVL.

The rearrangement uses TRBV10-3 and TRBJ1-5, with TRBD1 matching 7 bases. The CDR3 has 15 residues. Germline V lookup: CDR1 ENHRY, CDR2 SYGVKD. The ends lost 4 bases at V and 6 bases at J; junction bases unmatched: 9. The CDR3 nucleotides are TGTGCCATCAGTGCCGGAGACAGGGTGAGTCAGCCCCAGCATTTT. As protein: CAISAGDRVSQPQHF.

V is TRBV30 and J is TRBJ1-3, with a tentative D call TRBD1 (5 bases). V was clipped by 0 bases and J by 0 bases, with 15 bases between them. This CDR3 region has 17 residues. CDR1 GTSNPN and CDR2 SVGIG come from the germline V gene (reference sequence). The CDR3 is CAWSVLGTQISGNTIYF. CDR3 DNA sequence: TGTGCCTGGAGTGTACTAGGGACCCAGATCTCTGGAAACACCATATATTTT.

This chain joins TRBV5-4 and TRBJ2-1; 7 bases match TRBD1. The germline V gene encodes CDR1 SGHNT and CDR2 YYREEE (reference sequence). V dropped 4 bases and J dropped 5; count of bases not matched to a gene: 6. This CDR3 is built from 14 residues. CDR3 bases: TGTGCCAGCAGCAACAGGGGTGCGGACAATGAGCAGTTCTTC. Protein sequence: CASSNRGADNEQFF.

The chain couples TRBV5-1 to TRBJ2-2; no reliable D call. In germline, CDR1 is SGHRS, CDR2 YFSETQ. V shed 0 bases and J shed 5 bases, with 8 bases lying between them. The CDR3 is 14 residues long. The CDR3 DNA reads TGCGCCAGCAGCTTGGGCCGATTTACCGGGGAGCTGTTTTTT. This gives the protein CASSLGRFTGELFF.

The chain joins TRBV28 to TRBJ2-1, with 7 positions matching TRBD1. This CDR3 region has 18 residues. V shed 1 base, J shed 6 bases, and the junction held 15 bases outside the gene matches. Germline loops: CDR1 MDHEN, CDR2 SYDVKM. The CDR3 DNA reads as TGTGCCAGCAGTTTATACTCTCACAGGGGCTCTACCTTCAATGAGCAGTTCTTC. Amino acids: CASSLYSHRGSTFNEQFF.

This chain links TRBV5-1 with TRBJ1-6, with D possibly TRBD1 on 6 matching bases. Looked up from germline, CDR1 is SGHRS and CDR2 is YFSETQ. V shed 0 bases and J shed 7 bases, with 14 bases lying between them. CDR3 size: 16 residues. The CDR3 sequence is CASSLEAGTWNSPLHF. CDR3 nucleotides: TGCGCCAGCAGCTTGGAGGCCGGGACATGGAATTCACCCCTCCACTTT.

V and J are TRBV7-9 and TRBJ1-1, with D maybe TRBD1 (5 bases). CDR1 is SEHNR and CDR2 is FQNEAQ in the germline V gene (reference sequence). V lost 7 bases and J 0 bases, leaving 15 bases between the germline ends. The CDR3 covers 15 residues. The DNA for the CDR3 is TGTGCCAGCACCTCCCTGGGACCTCTGAACACTGAAGCTTTCTTT. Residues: CASTSLGPLNTEAFF.

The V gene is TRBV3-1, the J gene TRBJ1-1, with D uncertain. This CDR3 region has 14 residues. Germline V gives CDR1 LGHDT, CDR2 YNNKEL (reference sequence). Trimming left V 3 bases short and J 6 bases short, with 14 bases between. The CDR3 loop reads CASSHRRQSAEAFF. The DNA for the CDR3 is TGTGCCAGCAGCCACCGGAGACAAAGCGCTGAAGCTTTCTTT.

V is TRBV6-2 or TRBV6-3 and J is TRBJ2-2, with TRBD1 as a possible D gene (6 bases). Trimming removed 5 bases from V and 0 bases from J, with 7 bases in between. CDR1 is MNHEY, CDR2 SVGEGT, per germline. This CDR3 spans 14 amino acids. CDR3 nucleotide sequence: TGTGCCAGCAGTGGACAGTCGAACACCGGGGAGCTGTTTTTT. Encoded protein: CASSGQSNTGELFF.

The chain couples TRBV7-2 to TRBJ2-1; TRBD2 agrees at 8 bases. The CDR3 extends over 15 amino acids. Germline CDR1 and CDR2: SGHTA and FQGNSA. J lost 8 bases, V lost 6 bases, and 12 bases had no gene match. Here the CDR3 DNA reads TGTGCCAGCAGTAGGACTAGCTCCTTTGAGCATGAGCAGTTCTTC. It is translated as CASSRTSSFEHEQFF.

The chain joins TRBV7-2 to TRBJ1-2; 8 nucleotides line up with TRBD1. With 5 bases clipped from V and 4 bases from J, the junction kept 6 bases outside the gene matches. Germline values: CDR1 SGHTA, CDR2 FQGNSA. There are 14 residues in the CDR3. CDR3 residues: CASSTGQGIYGYTF. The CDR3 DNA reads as TGTGCCAGCAGCACCGGACAGGGCATCTATGGCTACACCTTC.

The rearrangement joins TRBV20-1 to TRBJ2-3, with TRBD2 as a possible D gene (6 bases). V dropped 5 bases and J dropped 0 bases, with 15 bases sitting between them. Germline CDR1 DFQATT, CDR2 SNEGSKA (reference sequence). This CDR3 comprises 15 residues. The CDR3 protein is CSALSGRESTDTQYF. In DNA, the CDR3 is TGCAGTGCTCTCTCGGGGCGGGAAAGCACAGATACGCAGTATTTT.

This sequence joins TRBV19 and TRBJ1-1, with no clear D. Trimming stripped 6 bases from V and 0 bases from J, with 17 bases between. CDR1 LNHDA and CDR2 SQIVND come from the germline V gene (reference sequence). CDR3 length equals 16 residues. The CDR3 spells CASSVQHDPMNTEAFF. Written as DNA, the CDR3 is TGTGCCAGTAGCGTCCAGCACGACCCAATGAACACTGAAGCTTTCTTT.

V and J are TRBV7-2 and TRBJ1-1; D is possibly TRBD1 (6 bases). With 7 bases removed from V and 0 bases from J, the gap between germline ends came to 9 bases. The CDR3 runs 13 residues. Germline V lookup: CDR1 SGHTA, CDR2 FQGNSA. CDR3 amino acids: CASTRTVNTEAFF. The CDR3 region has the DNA TGTGCCAGCACCCGGACAGTGAACACTGAAGCTTTCTTT.